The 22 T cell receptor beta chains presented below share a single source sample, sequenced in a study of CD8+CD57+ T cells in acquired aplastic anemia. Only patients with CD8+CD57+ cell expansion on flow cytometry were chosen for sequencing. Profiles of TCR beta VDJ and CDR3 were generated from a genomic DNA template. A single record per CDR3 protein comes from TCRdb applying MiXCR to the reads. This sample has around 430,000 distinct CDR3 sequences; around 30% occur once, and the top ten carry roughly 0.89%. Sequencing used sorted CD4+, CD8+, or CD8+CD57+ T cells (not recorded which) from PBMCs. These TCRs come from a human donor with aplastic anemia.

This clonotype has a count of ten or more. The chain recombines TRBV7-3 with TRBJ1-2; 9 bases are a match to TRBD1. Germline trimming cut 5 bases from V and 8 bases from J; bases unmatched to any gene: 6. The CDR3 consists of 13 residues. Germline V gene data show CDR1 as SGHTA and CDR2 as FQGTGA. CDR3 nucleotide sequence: TGTGCCAGCAGCCTACAGGGGGCTCGGGGCTACACCTTC. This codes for CASSLQGARGYTF.

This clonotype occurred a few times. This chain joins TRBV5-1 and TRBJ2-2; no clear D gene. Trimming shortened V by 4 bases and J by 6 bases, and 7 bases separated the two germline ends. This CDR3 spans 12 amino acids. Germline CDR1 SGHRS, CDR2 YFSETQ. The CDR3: CASSEHPGELFF. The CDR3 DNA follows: TGCGCCAGCAGCGAGCATCCCGGGGAGCTGTTTTTT.

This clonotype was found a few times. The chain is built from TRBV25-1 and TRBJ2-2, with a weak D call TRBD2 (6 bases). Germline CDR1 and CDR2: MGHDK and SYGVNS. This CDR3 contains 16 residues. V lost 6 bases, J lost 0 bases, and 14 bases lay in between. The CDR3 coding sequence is TGTGCCAGCAGCGCTCGGGGGACGGCGAACACCGGGGAGCTGTTTTTT. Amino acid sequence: CASSARGTANTGELFF. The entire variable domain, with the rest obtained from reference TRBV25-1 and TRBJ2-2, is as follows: EADIYQTPRYLVIGTGKKITLECSQTMGHDKMYWYQQDPGMELHLIHYSYGVNSTEKGDLSSESTVSRIRTEHFPLTLESARPSHTSQYLCASSARGTANTGELFFGEGSRLTVL.

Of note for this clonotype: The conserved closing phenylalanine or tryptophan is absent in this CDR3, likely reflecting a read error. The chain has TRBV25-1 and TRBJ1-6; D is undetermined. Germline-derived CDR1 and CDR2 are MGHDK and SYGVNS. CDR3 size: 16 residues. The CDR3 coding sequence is TGCGCCAGCAGTGACTCTGCGGTTGGGGTGAATTCACCCCTCCACCTT. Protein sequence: CASSDSAVGVNSPLHL.

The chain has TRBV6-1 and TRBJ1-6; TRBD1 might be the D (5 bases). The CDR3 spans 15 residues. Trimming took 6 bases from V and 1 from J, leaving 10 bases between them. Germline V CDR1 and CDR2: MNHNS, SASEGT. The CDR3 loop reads CASRPTGSYNSPLHF. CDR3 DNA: TGTGCCAGCAGGCCTACAGGTTCCTATAATTCACCCCTCCACTTT.

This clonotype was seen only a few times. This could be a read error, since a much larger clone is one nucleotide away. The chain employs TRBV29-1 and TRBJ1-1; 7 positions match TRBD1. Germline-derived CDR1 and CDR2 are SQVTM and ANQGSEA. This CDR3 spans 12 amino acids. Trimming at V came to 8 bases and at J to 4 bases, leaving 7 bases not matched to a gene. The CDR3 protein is CSWRAGGTEAFF. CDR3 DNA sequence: TGCAGCTGGCGGGCAGGGGGCACTGAAGCTTTCTTT.

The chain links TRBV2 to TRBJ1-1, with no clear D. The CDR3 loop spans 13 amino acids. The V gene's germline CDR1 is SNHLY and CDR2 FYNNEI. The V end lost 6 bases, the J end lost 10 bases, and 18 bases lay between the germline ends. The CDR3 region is CASSTREARGAFF. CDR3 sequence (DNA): TGTGCCAGCAGCACCCGGGAGGCGCGGGGAGCTTTCTTT.

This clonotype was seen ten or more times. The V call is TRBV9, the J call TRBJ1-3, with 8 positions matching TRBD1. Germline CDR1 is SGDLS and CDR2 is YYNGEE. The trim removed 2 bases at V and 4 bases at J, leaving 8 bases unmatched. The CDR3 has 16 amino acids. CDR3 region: CASSVGQGALGNTIYF. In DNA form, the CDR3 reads TGTGCCAGCAGCGTTGGGCAGGGGGCATTGGGAAACACCATATATTTT.

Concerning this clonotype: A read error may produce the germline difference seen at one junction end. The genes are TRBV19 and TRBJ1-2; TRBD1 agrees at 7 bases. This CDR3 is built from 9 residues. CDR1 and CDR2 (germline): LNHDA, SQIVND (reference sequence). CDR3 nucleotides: TGTGCCAGTAGTGTCGGGACAGTCTTC. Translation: CASSVGTVF.

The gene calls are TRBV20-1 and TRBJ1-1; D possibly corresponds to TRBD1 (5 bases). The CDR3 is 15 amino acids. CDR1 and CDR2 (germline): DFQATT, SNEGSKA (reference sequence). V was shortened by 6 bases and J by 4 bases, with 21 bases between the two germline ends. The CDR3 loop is CSAGRRGVNGTEAFF. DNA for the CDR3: TGCAGTGCCGGACGCCGAGGGGTGAATGGCACTGAAGCTTTCTTT.

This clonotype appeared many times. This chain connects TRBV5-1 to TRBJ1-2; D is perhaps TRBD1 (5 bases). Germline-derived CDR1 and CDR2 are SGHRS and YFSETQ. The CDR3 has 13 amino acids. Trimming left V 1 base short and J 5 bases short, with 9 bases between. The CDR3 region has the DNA TGCGCCAGCAGCTTGTTTCAGGGTTATGGCTACACCTTC. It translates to CASSLFQGYGYTF.

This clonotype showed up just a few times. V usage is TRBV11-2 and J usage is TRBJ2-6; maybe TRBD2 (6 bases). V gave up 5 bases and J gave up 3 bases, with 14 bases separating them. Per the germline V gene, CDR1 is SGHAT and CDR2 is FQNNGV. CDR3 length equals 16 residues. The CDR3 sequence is CASSPVGGIGANVLTF. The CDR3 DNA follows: TGTGCCAGCAGCCCCGTGGGAGGCATTGGGGCCAACGTCCTGACTTTC.

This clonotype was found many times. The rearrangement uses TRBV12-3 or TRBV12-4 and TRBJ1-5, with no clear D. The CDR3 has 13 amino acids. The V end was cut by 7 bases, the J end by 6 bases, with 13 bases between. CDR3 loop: CASTRSEVQPQHF. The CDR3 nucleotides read TGTGCCAGCACCAGATCTGAAGTTCAGCCCCAGCATTTT.

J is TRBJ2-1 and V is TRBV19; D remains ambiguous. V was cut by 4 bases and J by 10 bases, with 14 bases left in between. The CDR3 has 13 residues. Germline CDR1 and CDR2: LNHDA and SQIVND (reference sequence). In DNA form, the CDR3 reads TGTGCCAGTAGTAACCAGAGGTTCGGGGAGCAGTTCTTC. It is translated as CASSNQRFGEQFF. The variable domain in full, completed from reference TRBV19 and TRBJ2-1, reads DGGITQSPKYLFRKEGQNVTLSCEQNLNHDAMYWYRQDPGQGLRLIYYSQIVNDFQKGDIAEGYSVSREKKESFPLTVTSAQKNPTAFYLCASSNQRFGEQFFGPGTRLTVL.

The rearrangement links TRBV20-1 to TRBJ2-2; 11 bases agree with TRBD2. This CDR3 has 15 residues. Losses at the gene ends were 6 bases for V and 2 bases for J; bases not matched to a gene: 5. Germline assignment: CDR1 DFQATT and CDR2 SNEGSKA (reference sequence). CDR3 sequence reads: CSARGTSGNTGELFF. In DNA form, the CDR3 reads TGCAGTGCCCGGGGGACTAGCGGAAACACCGGGGAGCTGTTTTTT.

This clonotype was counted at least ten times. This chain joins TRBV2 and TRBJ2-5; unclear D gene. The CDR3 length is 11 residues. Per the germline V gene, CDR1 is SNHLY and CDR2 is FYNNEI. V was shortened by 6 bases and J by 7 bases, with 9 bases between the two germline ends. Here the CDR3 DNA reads TGTGCCAGCAGCGATCCGAGGACCCAGTACTTC. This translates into CASSDPRTQYF.

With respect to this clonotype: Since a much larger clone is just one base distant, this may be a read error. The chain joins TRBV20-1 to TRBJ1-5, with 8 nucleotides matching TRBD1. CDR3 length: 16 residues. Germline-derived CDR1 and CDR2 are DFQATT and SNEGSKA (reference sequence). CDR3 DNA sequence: TGCAGTGCTAGAAGGCAGCAGGGGGCAGGAAGTCAGTCCCAGCATTTT. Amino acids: CSARRQQGAGSQSQHF.

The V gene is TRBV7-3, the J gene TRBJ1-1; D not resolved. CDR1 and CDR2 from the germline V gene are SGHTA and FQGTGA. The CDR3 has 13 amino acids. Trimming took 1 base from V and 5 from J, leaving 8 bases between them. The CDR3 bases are TGTGCCAGCAGCTTAAGGCCAGATACTGAAGCTTTCTTT. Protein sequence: CASSLRPDTEAFF.

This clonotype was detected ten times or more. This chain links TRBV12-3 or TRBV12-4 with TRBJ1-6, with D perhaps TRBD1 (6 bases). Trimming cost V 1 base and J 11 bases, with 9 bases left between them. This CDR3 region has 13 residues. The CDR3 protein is CASSLGGTTPLHF. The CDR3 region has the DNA TGTGCCAGCAGTTTAGGCGGGACAACACCCCTCCACTTT.

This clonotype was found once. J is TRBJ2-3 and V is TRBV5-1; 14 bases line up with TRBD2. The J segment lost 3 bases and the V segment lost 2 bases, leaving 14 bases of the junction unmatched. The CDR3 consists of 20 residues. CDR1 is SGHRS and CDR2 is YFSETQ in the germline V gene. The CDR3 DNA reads TGCGCCAGCAGCTTAAGCTTCTTGACTAGCGGGAGGGTATTGACAGATACGCAGTATTTT. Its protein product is CASSLSFLTSGRVLTDTQYF.

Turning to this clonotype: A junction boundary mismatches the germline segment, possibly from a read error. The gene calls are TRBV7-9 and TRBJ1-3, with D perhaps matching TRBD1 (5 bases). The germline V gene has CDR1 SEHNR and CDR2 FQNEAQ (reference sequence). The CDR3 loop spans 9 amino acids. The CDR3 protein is CASSLVQGF. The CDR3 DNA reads TGTGCCAGCAGCTTAGTCCAGGGTTTT.

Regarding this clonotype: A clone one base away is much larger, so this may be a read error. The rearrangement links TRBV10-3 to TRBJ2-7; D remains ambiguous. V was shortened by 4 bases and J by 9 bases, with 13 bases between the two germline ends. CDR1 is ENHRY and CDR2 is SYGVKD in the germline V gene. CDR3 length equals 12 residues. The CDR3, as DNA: TGTGCCATCAGTGTGTCGGCCCACGGGCAGTACTTC. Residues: CAISVSAHGQYF.